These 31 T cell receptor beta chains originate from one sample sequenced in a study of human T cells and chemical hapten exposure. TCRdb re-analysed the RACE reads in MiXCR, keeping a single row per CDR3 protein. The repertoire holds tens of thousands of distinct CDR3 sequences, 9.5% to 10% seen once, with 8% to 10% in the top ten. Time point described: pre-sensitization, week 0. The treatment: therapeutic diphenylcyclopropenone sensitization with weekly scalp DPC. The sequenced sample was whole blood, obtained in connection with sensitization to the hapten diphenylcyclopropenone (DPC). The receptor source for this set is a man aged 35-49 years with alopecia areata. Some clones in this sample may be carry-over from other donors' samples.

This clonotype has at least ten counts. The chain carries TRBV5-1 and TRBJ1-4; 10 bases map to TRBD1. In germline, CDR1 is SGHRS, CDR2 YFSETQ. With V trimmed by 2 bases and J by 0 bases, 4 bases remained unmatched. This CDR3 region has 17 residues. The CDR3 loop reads CASSFGTGAATNEKLFF. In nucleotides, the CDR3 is TGCGCCAGCAGCTTCGGGACAGGGGCTGCAACTAATGAAAAACTGTTTTTT.

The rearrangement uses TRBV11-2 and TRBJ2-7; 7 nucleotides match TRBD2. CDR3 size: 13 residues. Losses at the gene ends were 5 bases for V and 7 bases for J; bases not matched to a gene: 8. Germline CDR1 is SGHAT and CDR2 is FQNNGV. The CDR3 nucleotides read TGTGCCAGCAGCAGGGGACTACGCGGAGAGCAGTACTTC. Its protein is CASSRGLRGEQYF.

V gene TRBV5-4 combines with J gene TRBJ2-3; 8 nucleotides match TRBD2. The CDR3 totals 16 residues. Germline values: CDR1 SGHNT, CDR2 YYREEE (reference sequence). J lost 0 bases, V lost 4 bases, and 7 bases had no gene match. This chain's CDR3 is CASSPATSASTDTQYF. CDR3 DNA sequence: TGTGCCAGCAGCCCGGCGACTAGCGCGAGCACAGATACGCAGTATTTT.

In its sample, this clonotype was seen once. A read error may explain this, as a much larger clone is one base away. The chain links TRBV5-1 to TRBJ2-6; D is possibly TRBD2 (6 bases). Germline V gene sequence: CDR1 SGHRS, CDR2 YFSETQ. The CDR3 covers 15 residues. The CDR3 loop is CASSFVGTGAYVLTF. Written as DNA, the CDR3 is TGCGCCAGCAGCTTTGTAGGGACTGGGGCCTACGTCCTGACTTTC.

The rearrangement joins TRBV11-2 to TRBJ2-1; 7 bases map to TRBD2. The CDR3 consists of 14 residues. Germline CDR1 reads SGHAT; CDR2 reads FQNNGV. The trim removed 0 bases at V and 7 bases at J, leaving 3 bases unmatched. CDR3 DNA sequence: TGTGCCAGCAGCTTAGAACTAGCGAGGAATGAGCAGTTCTTC. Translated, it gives CASSLELARNEQFF.

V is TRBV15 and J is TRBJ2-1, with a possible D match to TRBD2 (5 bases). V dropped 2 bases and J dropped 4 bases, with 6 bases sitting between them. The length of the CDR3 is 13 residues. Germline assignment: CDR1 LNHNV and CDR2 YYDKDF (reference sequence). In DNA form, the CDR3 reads TGTGCCACCAGCAGAAGAGGGTACAATGAGCAGTTCTTC. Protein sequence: CATSRRGYNEQFF.

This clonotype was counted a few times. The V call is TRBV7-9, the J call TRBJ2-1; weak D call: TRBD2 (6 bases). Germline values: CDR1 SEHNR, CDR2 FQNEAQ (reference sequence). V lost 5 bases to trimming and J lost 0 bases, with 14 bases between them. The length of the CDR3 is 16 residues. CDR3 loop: CASSPMGTRSYNEQFF. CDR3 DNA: TGTGCCAGCAGCCCGATGGGGACTCGCTCCTACAATGAGCAGTTCTTC.

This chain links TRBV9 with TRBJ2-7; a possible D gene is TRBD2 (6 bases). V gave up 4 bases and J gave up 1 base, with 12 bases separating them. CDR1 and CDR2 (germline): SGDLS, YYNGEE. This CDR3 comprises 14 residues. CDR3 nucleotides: TGTGCCAGCAGCCCTGCCGGGGGTTCCTACGAGCAGTACTTC. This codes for CASSPAGGSYEQYF.

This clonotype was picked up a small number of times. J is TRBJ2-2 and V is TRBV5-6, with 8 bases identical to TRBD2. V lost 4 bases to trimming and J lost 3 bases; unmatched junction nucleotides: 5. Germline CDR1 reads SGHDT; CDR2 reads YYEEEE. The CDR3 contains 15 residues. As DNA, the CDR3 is TGTGCCAGCAGCGAGAGCGGGGGATACACCGGGGAGCTGTTTTTT. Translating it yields CASSESGGYTGELFF.

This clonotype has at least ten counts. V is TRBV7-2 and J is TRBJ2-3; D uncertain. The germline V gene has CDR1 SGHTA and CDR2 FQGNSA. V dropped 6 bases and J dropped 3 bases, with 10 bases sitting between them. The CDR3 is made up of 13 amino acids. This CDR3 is CASSIGLTDTQYF. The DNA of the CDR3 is TGTGCCAGCAGTATAGGGCTTACAGATACGCAGTATTTT. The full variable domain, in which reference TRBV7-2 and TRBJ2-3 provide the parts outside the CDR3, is GAGVSQSPSNKVTEKGKDVELRCDPISGHTALYWYRQSLGQGLEFLIYFQGNSAPDKSGLPSDRFSAERTGGSVSTLTIQRTQQEDSAVYLCASSIGLTDTQYFGPGTRLTVL.

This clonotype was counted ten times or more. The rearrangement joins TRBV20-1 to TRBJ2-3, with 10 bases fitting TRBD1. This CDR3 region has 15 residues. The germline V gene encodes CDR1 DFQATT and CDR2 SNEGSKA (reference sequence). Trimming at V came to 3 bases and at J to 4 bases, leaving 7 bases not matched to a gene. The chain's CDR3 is CSASPGTGVPDTQYF. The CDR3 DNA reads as TGCAGTGCTAGTCCGGGGACAGGGGTTCCAGATACGCAGTATTTT.

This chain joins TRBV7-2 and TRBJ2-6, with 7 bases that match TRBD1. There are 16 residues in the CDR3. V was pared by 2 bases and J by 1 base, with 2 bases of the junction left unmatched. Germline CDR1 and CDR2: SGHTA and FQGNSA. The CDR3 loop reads CASSLSTGSGANVLTF. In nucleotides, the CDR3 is TGTGCCAGCAGCTTATCGACAGGGTCTGGGGCCAACGTCCTGACTTTC.

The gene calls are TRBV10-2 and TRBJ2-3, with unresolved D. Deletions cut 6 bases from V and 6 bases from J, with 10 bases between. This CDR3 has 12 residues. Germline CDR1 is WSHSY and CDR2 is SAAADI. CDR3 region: CASSPFTDTQYF. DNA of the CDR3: TGCGCCAGCAGCCCATTCACGGATACGCAGTATTTT.

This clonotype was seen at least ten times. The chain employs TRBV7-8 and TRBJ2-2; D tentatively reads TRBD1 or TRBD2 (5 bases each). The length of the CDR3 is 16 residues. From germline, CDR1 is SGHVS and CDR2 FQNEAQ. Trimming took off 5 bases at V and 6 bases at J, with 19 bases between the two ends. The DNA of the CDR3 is TGTGCCAGCAGCGGCAGAGGGGTCCCTGGGGCCGGGGAGCTGTTTTTT. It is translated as CASSGRGVPGAGELFF.

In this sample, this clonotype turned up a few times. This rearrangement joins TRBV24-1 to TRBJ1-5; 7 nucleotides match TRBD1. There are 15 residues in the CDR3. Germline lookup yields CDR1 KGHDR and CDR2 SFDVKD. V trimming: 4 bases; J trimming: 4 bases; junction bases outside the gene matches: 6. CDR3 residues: CATSDRTGPNQPQHF. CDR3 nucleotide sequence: TGTGCCACCAGTGACAGGACAGGCCCGAATCAGCCCCAGCATTTT.

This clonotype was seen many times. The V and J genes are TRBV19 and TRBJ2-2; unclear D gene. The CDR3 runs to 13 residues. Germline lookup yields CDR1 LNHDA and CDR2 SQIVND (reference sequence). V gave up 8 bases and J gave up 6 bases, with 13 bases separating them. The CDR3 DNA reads TGTGCCAGTCAAGTCCGCTTCGCCGGGGAGCTGTTTTTT. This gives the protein CASQVRFAGELFF. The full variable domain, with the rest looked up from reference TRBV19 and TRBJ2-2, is DGGITQSPKYLFRKEGQNVTLSCEQNLNHDAMYWYRQDPGQGLRLIYYSQIVNDFQKGDIAEGYSVSREKKESFPLTVTSAQKNPTAFYLCASQVRFAGELFFGEGSRLTVL.

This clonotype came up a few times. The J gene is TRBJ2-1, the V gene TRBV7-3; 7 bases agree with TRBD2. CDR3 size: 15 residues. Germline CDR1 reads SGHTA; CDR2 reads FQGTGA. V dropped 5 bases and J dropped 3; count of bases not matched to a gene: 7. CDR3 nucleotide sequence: TGTGCCAGCAGCCCCATAGCGGGTAACTACAATGAGCAGTTCTTC. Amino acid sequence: CASSPIAGNYNEQFF.

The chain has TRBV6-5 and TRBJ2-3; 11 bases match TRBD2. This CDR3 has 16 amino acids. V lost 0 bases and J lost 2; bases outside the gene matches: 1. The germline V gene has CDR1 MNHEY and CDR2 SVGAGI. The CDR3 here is CASSYSTSGNTDTQYF. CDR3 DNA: TGTGCCAGCAGTTACTCGACTAGCGGGAACACAGATACGCAGTATTTT.

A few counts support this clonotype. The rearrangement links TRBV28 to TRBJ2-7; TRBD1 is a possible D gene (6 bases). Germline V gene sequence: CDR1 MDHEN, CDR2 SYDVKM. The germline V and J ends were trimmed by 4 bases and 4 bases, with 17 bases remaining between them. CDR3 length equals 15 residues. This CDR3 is CASSSAPTGMYEQYF. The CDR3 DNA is TGTGCCAGCAGTTCGGCCCCGACAGGAATGTACGAGCAGTACTTC.

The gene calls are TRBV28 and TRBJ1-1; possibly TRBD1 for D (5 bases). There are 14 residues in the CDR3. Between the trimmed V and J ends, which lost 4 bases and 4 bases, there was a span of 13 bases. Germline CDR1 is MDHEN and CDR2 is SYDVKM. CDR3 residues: CASSSPGLSTEAFF. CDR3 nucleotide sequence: TGTGCCAGCAGTTCACCAGGGTTGAGCACTGAAGCTTTCTTT. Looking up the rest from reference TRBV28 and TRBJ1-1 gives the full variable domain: DVKVTQSSRYLVKRTGEKVFLECVQDMDHENMFWYRQDPGLGLRLIYFSYDVKMKEKGDIPEGYSVSREKKERFSLILESASTNQTSMYLCASSSPGLSTEAFFGQGTRLTVV.

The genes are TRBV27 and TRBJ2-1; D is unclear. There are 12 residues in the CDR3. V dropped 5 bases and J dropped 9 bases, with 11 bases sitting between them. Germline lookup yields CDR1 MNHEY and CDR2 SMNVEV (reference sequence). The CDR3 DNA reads TGTGCCAGCAGTCCCCTGGGCCCTGAGCAGTTCTTC. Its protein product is CASSPLGPEQFF.

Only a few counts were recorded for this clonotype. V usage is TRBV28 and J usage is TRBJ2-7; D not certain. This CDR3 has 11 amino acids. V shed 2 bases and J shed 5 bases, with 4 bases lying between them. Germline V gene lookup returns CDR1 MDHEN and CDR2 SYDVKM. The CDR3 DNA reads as TGTGCCAGCAGTTTACCCAACGAGCAGTACTTC. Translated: CASSLPNEQYF.

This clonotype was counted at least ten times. CDR3: CASTMLGRTGELFF. The CDR3 bases are TGTGCCAGCACCATGCTGGGGAGGACCGGGGAGCTGTTTTTT. This sequence joins TRBV12-3 or TRBV12-4 and TRBJ2-2, with a tentative D call TRBD2 (6 bases). V dropped 7 bases and J dropped 5 bases, with 14 bases sitting between them. The length of the CDR3 is 14 residues.

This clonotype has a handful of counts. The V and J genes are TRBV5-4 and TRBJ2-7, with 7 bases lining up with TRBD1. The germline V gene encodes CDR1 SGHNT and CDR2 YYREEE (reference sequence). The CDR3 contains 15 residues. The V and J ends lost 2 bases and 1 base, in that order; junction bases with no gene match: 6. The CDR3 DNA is TGTGCCAGCAGCTTAGGACAGGACAGGTCCTACGAGCAGTACTTC. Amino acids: CASSLGQDRSYEQYF.

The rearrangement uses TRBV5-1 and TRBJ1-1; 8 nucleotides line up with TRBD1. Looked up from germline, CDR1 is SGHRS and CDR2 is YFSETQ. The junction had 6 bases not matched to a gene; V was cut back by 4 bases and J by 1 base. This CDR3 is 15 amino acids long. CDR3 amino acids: CASSAGGTPNTEAFF. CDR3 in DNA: TGCGCCAGCAGCGCAGGGGGCACTCCGAACACTGAAGCTTTCTTT.

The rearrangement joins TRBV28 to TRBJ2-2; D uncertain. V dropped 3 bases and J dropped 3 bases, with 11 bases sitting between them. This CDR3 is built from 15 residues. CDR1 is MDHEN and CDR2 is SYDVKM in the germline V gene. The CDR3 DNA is TGTGCCAGCAGTTTCATTGCCAGATACACCGGGGAGCTGTTTTTT. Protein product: CASSFIARYTGELFF.

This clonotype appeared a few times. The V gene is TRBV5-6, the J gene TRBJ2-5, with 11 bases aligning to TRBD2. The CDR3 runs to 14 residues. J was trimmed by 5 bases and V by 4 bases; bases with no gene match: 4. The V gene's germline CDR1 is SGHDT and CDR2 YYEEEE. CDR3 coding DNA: TGTGCCAGCAGCCCCCTAGCGGGAGGCGAGACCCAGTACTTC. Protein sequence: CASSPLAGGETQYF.

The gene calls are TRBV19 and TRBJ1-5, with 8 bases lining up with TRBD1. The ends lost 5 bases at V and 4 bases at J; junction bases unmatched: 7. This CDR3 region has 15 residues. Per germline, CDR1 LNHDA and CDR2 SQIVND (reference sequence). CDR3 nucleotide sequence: TGTGCCAGTAGTTTCCCCCGGACAGGGAATCAGCCCCAGCATTTT. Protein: CASSFPRTGNQPQHF.

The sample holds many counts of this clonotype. CDR3 sequence reads: CASSLAPDPLAYF. In DNA, the CDR3 is TGTGCCAGCAGCTTAGCGCCCGATCCTCTGGCGTATTTT. The chain is built from TRBV7-9 and TRBJ1-3; D call uncertain. The ends were cut back, 0 bases at V and 16 bases at J, with 16 bases in the middle. CDR3 length equals 13 residues. The germline CDR1 and CDR2 sequences are SEHNR and FQNEAQ (reference sequence).

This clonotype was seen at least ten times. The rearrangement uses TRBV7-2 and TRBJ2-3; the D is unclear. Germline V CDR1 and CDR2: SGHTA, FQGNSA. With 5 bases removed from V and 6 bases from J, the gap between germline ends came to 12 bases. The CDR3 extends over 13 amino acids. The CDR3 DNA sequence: TGTGCCAGCAGCCCCCTTCAGAGGGATACGCAGTATTTT. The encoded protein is CASSPLQRDTQYF.

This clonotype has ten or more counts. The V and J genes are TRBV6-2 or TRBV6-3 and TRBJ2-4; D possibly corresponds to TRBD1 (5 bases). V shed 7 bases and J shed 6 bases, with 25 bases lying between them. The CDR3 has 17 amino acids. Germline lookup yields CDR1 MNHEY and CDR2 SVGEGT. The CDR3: CASTDNVRLGQGNIQYF. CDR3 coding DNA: TGTGCCAGCACCGACAACGTTCGCCTAGGCCAGGGAAACATTCAGTACTTC.